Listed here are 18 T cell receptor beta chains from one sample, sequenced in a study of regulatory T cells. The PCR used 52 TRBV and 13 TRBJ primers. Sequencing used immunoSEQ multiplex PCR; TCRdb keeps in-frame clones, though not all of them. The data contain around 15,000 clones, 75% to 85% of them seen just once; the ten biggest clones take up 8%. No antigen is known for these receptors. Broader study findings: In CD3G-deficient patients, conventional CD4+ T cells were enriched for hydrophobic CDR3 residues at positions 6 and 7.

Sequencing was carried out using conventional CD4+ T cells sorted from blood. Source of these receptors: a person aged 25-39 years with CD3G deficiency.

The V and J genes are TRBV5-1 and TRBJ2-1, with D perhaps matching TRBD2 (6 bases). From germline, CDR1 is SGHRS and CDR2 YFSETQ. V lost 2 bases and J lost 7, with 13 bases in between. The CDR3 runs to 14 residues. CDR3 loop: CASSFLGGPNEQFF. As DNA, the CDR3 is TGCGCCAGCAGCTTCTTAGGAGGGCCGAATGAGCAGTTCTTC. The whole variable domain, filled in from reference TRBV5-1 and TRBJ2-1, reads KAGVTQTPRYLIKTRGQQVTLSCSPISGHRSVSWYQQTPGQGLQFLFEYFSETQRNKGNFPGRFSGRQFSNSRSEMNVSTLELGDSALYLCASSFLGGPNEQFFGPGTRLTVL.

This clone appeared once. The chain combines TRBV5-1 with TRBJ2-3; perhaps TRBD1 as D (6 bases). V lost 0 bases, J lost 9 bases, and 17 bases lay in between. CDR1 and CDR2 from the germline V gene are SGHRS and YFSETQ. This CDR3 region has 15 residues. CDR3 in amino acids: CASSLGPTGKPTQYF. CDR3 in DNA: TGCGCCAGCAGCTTGGGCCCCACAGGGAAGCCCACGCAGTATTTT.

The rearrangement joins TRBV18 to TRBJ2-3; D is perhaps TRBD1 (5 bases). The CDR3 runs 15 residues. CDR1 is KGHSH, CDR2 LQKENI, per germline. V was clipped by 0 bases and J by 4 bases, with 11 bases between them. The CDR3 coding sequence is TGTGCCAGCTCACCACCTCAAGCAGGGTCAGATACGCAGTATTTT. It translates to CASSPPQAGSDTQYF.

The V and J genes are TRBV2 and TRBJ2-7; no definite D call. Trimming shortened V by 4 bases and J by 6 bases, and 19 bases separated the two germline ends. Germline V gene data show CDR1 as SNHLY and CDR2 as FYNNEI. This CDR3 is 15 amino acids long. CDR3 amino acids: CASSVYRAGWAEQYF. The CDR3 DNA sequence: TGTGCCAGCAGTGTCTATAGGGCAGGATGGGCCGAGCAGTACTTC. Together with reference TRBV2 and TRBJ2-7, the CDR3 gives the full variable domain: EPEVTQTPSHQVTQMGQEVILRCVPISNHLYFYWYRQILGQKVEFLVSFYNNEISEKSEIFDDQFSVERPDGSNFTLKIRSTKLEDSAMYFCASSVYRAGWAEQYFGPGTRLTVT.

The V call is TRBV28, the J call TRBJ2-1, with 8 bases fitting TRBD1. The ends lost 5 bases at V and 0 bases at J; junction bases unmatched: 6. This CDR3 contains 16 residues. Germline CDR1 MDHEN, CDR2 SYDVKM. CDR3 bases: TGTGCCAGCAGTAGTCCCGGGACAGGCTCCTACAATGAGCAGTTCTTC. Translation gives CASSSPGTGSYNEQFF.

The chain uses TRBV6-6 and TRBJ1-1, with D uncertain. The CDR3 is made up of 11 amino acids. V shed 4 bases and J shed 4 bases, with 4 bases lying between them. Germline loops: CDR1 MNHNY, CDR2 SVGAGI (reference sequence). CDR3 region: CASSLSTEAFF. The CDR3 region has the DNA TGTGCCAGCAGTTTAAGCACTGAAGCTTTCTTT.

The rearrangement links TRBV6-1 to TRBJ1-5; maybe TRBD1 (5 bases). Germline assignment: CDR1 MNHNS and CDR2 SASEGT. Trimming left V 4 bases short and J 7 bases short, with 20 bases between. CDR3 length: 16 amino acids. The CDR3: CASSAAGQRPGQPQHF. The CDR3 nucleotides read TGTGCCAGCAGTGCGGCGGGGCAGCGGCCCGGACAGCCCCAGCATTTT.

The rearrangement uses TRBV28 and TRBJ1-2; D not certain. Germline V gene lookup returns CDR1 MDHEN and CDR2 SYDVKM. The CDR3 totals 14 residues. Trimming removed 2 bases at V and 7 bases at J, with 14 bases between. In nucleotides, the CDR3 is TGTGCCAGCAGTTTAGGCTCGGGGAGGTCTGGCTACACCTTC. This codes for CASSLGSGRSGYTF.

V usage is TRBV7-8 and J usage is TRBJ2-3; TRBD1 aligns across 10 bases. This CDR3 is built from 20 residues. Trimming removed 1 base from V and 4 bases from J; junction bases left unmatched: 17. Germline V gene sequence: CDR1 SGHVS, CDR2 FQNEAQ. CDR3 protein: CASSLEGDRGRGGSADTQYF. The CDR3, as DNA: TGTGCCAGCAGCTTAGAAGGGGACAGGGGAAGAGGGGGTAGCGCAGATACGCAGTATTTT.

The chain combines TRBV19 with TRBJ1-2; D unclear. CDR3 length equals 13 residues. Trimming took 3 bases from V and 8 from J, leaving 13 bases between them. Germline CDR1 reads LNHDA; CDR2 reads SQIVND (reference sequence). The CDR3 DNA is TGTGCCAGTAGTATCGGGATTGCCCTGGGCTACACCTTC. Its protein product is CASSIGIALGYTF.

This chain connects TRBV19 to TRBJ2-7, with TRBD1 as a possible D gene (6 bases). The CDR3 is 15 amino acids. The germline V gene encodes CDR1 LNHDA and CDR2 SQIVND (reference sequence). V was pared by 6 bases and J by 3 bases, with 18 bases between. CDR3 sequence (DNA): TGTGCCAGTAGCGTACAGGGTTCGTCTATCTACGAGCAGTACTTC. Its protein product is CASSVQGSSIYEQYF.

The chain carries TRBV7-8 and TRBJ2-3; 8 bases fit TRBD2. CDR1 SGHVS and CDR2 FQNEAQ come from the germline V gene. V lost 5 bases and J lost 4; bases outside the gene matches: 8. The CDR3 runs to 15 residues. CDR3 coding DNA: TGTGCCAGCAGCACCTCGTTGCGGGGGGCAGATACGCAGTATTTT. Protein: CASSTSLRGADTQYF. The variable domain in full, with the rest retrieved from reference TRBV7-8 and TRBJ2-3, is GAGVSQSPRYKVAKRGQDVALRCDPISGHVSLFWYQQALGQGPEFLTYFQNEAQLDKSGLPSDRFFAERPEGSVSTLKIQRTQQEDSAVYLCASSTSLRGADTQYFGPGTRLTVL.

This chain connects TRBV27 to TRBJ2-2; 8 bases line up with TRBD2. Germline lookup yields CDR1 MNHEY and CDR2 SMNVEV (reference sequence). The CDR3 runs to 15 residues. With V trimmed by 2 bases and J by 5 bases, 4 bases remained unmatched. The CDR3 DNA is TGTGCCAGCAGTTTAGTCGGGGGGGGAACCGGGGAGCTGTTTTTT. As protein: CASSLVGGGTGELFF.

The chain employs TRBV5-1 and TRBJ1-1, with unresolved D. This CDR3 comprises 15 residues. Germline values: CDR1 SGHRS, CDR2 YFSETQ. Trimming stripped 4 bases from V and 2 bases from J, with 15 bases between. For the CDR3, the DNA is TGCGCCAGCAGCCGAGACCTAACAAGAAACACTGAAGCTTTCTTT. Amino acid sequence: CASSRDLTRNTEAFF.

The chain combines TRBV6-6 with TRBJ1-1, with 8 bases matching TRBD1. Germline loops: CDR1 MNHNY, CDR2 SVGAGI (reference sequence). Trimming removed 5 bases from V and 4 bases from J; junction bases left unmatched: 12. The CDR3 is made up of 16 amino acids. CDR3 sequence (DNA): TGTGCCAGCAGTCGAGACAGGGGAAGTAAGGGCACTGAAGCTTTCTTT. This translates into CASSRDRGSKGTEAFF.

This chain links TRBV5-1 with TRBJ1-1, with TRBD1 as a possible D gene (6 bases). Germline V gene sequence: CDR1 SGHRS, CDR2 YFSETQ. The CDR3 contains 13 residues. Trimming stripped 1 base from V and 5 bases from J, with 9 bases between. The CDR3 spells CASSLTGRTEAFF. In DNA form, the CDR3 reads TGCGCCAGCAGCTTGACAGGGCGGACTGAAGCTTTCTTT.

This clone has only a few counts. The CDR3 spells CASSLGQGNTEAFF. The CDR3 nucleotides read TGTGCCAGCAGCTTAGGACAGGGGAACACTGAAGCTTTCTTT. The chain carries TRBV11-3 and TRBJ1-1, with 7 nucleotides matching TRBD1. The length of the CDR3 is 14 residues. Germline CDR1 reads SGHNT; CDR2 reads YENEEA. V lost 1 base and J lost 1; bases outside the gene matches: 0.

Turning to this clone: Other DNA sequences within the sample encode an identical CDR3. CDR3 in amino acids: CASSLGQGLGGYTF. In DNA form, the CDR3 reads TGCGCCAGCAGCTTGGGTCAGGGCCTGGGGGGCTACACCTTC. The chain is built from TRBV5-1 and TRBJ1-2; a possible D gene is TRBD1 (5 bases). Trimming cost V 0 bases and J 8 bases, with 14 bases left between them. The germline V gene has CDR1 SGHRS and CDR2 YFSETQ. The CDR3 is 14 amino acids.